A selection of T cell receptor beta chains follows, all from one sample in a study of T-cell reconstitution after alpha-beta-depleted transplantation in children. TCRdb redid the calling of the PCR reads with MiXCR, one entry per CDR3 protein. The data contain hundreds of thousands of distinct CDR3 sequences, approximately 14% of them singletons. This specimen was PBMCs, taken before TCRalphabeta/CD19-depleted stem cell transplant. Receptors originate from a girl aged 2 to 9 with congenital amegakaryocytic thrombocytopenia, due to receive a stem cell transplant. Both conserved end residues are part of each CDR3. A D gene is named only where the DNA matches it firmly. Clone sizes are given selectively: once, few, many, or a class where the clone is expanded.

CDR3nt: TGTGCCAGCAGTTTAGGCGGGAGGGTGGAGTACTTC
CDR3aa: CASSLGGRVEYF
abundance: few
j_gene: TRBJ2-7
v_gene: TRBV12-3/TRBV12-4
d_gene: TRBD2
len: 12

CDR3nt: TGTGCCAGCCCGGGGGCGGGCTCCTACAATGAGCAGTTCTTC
CDR3aa: CASPGAGSYNEQFF
abundance: .
j_gene: TRBJ2-1
v_gene: TRBV6-1
d_gene: .
len: 14

CDR3nt: TGTGCCAGCAGTGCCGTAGGGCCAAACCTAGACGAGCAGTACTTC
CDR3aa: CASSAVGPNLDEQYF
abundance: many
j_gene: TRBJ2-7
v_gene: TRBV27
d_gene: .
len: 15

CDR3nt: TGCGCCAGCAGCTCGCGGGGAGCGGAGCGCACAGATACGCAGTATTTT
CDR3aa: CASSSRGAERTDTQYF
abundance: few
j_gene: TRBJ2-3
v_gene: TRBV5-1
d_gene: .
len: 16

CDR3nt: TGTGCCAGCAGTTCCTCGGGGGCAATAGGGTATGGCTACACCTTC
CDR3aa: CASSSSGAIGYGYTF
abundance: few
j_gene: TRBJ1-2
v_gene: TRBV27
d_gene: .
len: 15

CDR3nt: TGTGCCAGCAGCTTAAGGAATCAGGCTGAAGCTTTCTTT
CDR3aa: CASSLRNQAEAFF
abundance: few
j_gene: TRBJ1-1
v_gene: TRBV7-9
d_gene: .
len: 13

CDR3nt: TGTGCCAGCAGCTTAGTGGAGTCTTCCCGCTACAATGAGCAGTTCTTC
CDR3aa: CASSLVESSRYNEQFF
abundance: .
j_gene: TRBJ2-1
v_gene: TRBV7-6
d_gene: .
len: 16

CDR3nt: TGTGCCAGCAGTTCTCCATACGGATCCTCTGGAAACACCATATATTTT
CDR3aa: CASSSPYGSSGNTIYF
abundance: few
j_gene: TRBJ1-3
v_gene: TRBV28
d_gene: .
len: 16

CDR3nt: TGTGCCGTTCAAGAGTCCCTCACAGATACGCAGTATTTT
CDR3aa: CAVQESLTDTQYF
abundance: many
j_gene: TRBJ2-3
v_gene: TRBV7-9
d_gene: .
len: 13

CDR3nt: TGTGCCAGCAGCTTTTACTTTGTCGGGGCCAACGTCCTGACTTTC
CDR3aa: CASSFYFVGANVLTF
abundance: few
j_gene: TRBJ2-6
v_gene: TRBV7-2
d_gene: .
len: 15

CDR3nt: TGCGCCAGCAGCTTGGCCCCGGACAGGGCGGGGGAGCAGTACTTC
CDR3aa: CASSLAPDRAGEQYF
abundance: few
j_gene: TRBJ2-7
v_gene: TRBV5-1
d_gene: TRBD1
len: 15

CDR3nt: TGCAGTGCTAGTAATCTCAAACTGGCCTACGAGCAGTACTTC
CDR3aa: CSASNLKLAYEQYF
abundance: many
j_gene: TRBJ2-7
v_gene: TRBV20-1
d_gene: .
len: 14

CDR3nt: TGTGCCAGCAGCTCCCGGCCCAGGGAAAAACTGTTTTTT
CDR3aa: CASSSRPREKLFF
abundance: .
j_gene: TRBJ1-4
v_gene: TRBV7-7
d_gene: .
len: 13

CDR3nt: TGTGCCAGCCGCCCCGGACAGCACAATGAGCAGTTCTTC
CDR3aa: CASRPGQHNEQFF
abundance: few
j_gene: TRBJ2-1
v_gene: TRBV27
d_gene: .
len: 13

CDR3nt: TGTGCCAGCAGCCCGACAGAATCTGGGGCCAACGTCCTGACTTTC
CDR3aa: CASSPTESGANVLTF
abundance: many
j_gene: TRBJ2-6
v_gene: TRBV6-1
d_gene: .
len: 15

CDR3nt: TGCCCCCCTCCGAAGGTTGATGTCTCGCGGGGGACCCAGTACTTC
CDR3aa: CPPPKVDVSRGTQYF
abundance: few
j_gene: TRBJ2-5
v_gene: TRBV10-3
d_gene: .
len: 15

CDR3nt: TGTGCCAGCAGCCGGGCTAGCCTCTCGGGTGAGCAGTTCTTC
CDR3aa: CASSRASLSGEQFF
abundance: .
j_gene: TRBJ2-1
v_gene: TRBV12-3/TRBV12-4
d_gene: .
len: 14

CDR3nt: TGTGCCAGCATGGGGGACTCCAATCAGCCCCAGCATTTT
CDR3aa: CASMGDSNQPQHF
abundance: .
j_gene: TRBJ1-5
v_gene: TRBV12-3/TRBV12-4
d_gene: .
len: 13

CDR3nt: TGTGCCATCAGTGAGTTTGGGACAGGGGCAGATACGCAGTATTTT
CDR3aa: CAISEFGTGADTQYF
abundance: many
j_gene: TRBJ2-3
v_gene: TRBV10-3
d_gene: TRBD1
len: 15

CDR3nt: TGTGCCAGCAGCAGAGAAGATTTGACGGGAGGGAAACTGTTTTTT
CDR3aa: CASSREDLTGGKLFF
abundance: .
j_gene: TRBJ1-4
v_gene: TRBV7-8
d_gene: .
len: 15

CDR3nt: TGCAGTGCTCCTCTAGCGGGAGCGTACGAGCAGTACTTC
CDR3aa: CSAPLAGAYEQYF
abundance: few
j_gene: TRBJ2-7
v_gene: TRBV20-1
d_gene: TRBD2
len: 13

CDR3nt: TGCAGTGCTAGAGGACAGGCAGATACGCAGTATTTT
CDR3aa: CSARGQADTQYF
abundance: many
j_gene: TRBJ2-3
v_gene: TRBV20-1
d_gene: .
len: 12

CDR3nt: TGTGCCAGCAGCCCGGTGTGGGAGGCTTACAATGAGCAGTTCTTC
CDR3aa: CASSPVWEAYNEQFF
abundance: few
j_gene: TRBJ2-1
v_gene: TRBV9
d_gene: .
len: 15

CDR3nt: TGCAGCGTTGGACTTTACAATGAGCAGTTCTTC
CDR3aa: CSVGLYNEQFF
abundance: many
j_gene: TRBJ2-1
v_gene: TRBV29-1
d_gene: .
len: 11

CDR3nt: TGTGCCAGCAGCTCCCCCGAACGACAGGTCCACGAGCAGTACTTC
CDR3aa: CASSSPERQVHEQYF
abundance: .
j_gene: TRBJ2-7
v_gene: TRBV7-9
d_gene: .
len: 15

CDR3nt: TGTGCCAGCAGCTTAAGGACCATTATCATACAAGAGACCCAGTACTTC
CDR3aa: CASSLRTIIIQETQYF
abundance: many
j_gene: TRBJ2-5
v_gene: TRBV7-2
d_gene: .
len: 16

CDR3nt: TGTGCCATCACTCGGACTAGCGGGAGGGCCAGTGATAGCACAGATACGCAGTATTTT
CDR3aa: CAITRTSGRASDSTDTQYF
abundance: many
j_gene: TRBJ2-3
v_gene: TRBV10-3
d_gene: TRBD2
len: 19

CDR3nt: TGTGCCAGTAGGGACAGGGTCGGTCATTCACCCCTCCACTTT
CDR3aa: CASRDRVGHSPLHF
abundance: .
j_gene: TRBJ1-6
v_gene: TRBV19
d_gene: TRBD1
len: 14

CDR3nt: TGTGCCAGCAGCTTATTTAGCGGGAGTCTGTACGAGCAGTACTTC
CDR3aa: CASSLFSGSLYEQYF
abundance: many
j_gene: TRBJ2-7
v_gene: TRBV7-2
d_gene: TRBD2
len: 15

CDR3nt: TGCGCCAGCAGCAGCGGACTAGCTATCCCCGCTCGGCAAGAGACCCAGTACTTC
CDR3aa: CASSSGLAIPARQETQYF
abundance: many
j_gene: TRBJ2-5
v_gene: TRBV5-1
d_gene: TRBD2
len: 18

CDR3nt: TGCGCCAGCAGCCAGACAGGGGCGGGCCAGCCCCAGCATTTT
CDR3aa: CASSQTGAGQPQHF
abundance: many
j_gene: TRBJ1-5
v_gene: TRBV5-1
d_gene: TRBD1
len: 14

CDR3nt: TGCGCCAGCAGCTTGGCGCTAGTGAGGGGCTATGAGCAGTTCTTC
CDR3aa: CASSLALVRGYEQFF
abundance: few
j_gene: TRBJ2-1
v_gene: TRBV5-1
d_gene: .
len: 15

CDR3nt: TGTGCCATCAGCGTGGTGGGGGACGGTGAAGCTTTCTTT
CDR3aa: CAISVVGDGEAFF
abundance: few
j_gene: TRBJ1-1
v_gene: TRBV10-3
d_gene: .
len: 13

CDR3nt: TGTGCCAGCAGCTTATTGAGGGCTACTGAAGCTTTCTTT
CDR3aa: CASSLLRATEAFF
abundance: .
j_gene: TRBJ1-1
v_gene: TRBV7-3
d_gene: .
len: 13

CDR3nt: TGTGCATCGGGACAGGGACTTCATACGCAGTATTTT
CDR3aa: CASGQGLHTQYF
abundance: .
j_gene: TRBJ2-3
v_gene: TRBV27
d_gene: TRBD1
len: 12

CDR3nt: TGCGCCAGCAGCCCGCTTGACTCGGCCGGGGAGCTGTTTTTT
CDR3aa: CASSPLDSAGELFF
abundance: many
j_gene: TRBJ2-2
v_gene: TRBV5-1
d_gene: .
len: 14

CDR3nt: TGCGCCAGCAGCCCGGGGGCTAGCGGGAGCAATGAGCAGTTCTTC
CDR3aa: CASSPGASGSNEQFF
abundance: .
j_gene: TRBJ2-1
v_gene: TRBV5-1
d_gene: TRBD2
len: 15

CDR3nt: TGTGCCAGCAGTTACCGTCGGACTGCCGGGGAGCTGTTTTTT
CDR3aa: CASSYRRTAGELFF
abundance: many
j_gene: TRBJ2-2
v_gene: TRBV6-5
d_gene: .
len: 14

CDR3nt: TGTGCCAGCAGTGACGAGGGGGTGTTCTATGGCTACACCTTC
CDR3aa: CASSDEGVFYGYTF
abundance: few
j_gene: TRBJ1-2
v_gene: TRBV25-1
d_gene: .
len: 14

CDR3nt: TGCAGCGTTGAGCACCGGGACGGTCTGGGCTATGGCTACACCTTC
CDR3aa: CSVEHRDGLGYGYTF
abundance: many
j_gene: TRBJ1-2
v_gene: TRBV29-1
d_gene: .
len: 15

CDR3nt: TGTGCCAGCAGCCAGCCAGGGATGAACACTGAAGCTTTCTTT
CDR3aa: CASSQPGMNTEAFF
abundance: many
j_gene: TRBJ1-1
v_gene: TRBV3-1
d_gene: .
len: 14

CDR3nt: TGCAGTGCTAATAGCGGGGGGGTCCAAGAGACCCAGTACTTC
CDR3aa: CSANSGGVQETQYF
abundance: .
j_gene: TRBJ2-5
v_gene: TRBV20-1
d_gene: TRBD2
len: 14

CDR3nt: TGCGCCAGCAGCTTGGCGCCGGGATCGGGCTCTGGAAACACCATATATTTT
CDR3aa: CASSLAPGSGSGNTIYF
abundance: .
j_gene: TRBJ1-3
v_gene: TRBV5-1
d_gene: .
len: 17

CDR3nt: TGTGCCATCAGTGAGACAGTAGCGGGAGGGCCTAGGGAGCAGTTCTTC
CDR3aa: CAISETVAGGPREQFF
abundance: many
j_gene: TRBJ2-1
v_gene: TRBV10-3
d_gene: TRBD2
len: 16

CDR3nt: TGTGCCTGGAGTCCCCGTGTAGATACGCAGTATTTT
CDR3aa: CAWSPRVDTQYF
abundance: .
j_gene: TRBJ2-3
v_gene: TRBV30
d_gene: .
len: 12